This T cell receptor (beta chain) came from a study of T cell repertoires in cytomegalovirus infection. Study-wide points: Cumulative public TCR beta family frequency identified carriers of CMV plus the relevant HLA.

The germline V gene encodes CDR1 SGHTA and CDR2 FQGNSA. The CDR3 covers 13 residues. With 2 bases removed from V and 5 bases from J, the gap between germline ends came to 6 bases. This clonotype occurred a few times. Antigen specificity is unknown. TCRdb reanalysed the reads using MiXCR and keeps one entry per CDR3 protein. The sample lists some 180,000 distinct CDR3 sequences, nearly 9.5% occurring once. The chain employs TRBV7-2 and TRBJ2-2; D call uncertain. The receptor's source is a human donor in good health (CMV status not recorded). Some clones in this sample may be carry-over from other donors' samples. Sample: PBMCs. This CDR3 is CASSLRLTGELFF. CDR3 coding DNA: TGTGCCAGCAGCTTAAGGCTAACCGGGGAGCTGTTTTTT.